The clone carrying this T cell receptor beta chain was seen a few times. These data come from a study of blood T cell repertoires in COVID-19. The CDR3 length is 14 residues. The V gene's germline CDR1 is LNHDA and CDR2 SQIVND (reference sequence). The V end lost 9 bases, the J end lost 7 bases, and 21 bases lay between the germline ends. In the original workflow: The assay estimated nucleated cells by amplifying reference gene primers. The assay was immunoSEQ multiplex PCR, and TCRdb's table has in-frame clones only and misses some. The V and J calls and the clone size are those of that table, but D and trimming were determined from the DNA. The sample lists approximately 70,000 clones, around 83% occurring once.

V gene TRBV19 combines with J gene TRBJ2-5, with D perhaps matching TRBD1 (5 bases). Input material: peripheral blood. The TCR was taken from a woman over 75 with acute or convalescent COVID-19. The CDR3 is CASEARDREGTQYF. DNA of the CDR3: TGTGCCAGCGAAGCCAGAGACAGAGAAGGGACCCAGTACTTC.